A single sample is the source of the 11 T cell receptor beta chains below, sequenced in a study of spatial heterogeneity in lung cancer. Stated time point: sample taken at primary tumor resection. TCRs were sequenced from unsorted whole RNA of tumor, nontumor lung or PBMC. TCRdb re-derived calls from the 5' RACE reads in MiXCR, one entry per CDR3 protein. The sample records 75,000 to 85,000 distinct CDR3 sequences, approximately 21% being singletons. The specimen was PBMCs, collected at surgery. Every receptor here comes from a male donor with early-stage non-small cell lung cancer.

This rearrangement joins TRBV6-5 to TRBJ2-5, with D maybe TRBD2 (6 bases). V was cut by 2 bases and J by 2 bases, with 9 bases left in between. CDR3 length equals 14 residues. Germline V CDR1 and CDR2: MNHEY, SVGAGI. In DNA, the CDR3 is TGTGCCAGCAGTTACCGGGACTTTCAAGAGACCCAGTACTTC. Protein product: CASSYRDFQETQYF.

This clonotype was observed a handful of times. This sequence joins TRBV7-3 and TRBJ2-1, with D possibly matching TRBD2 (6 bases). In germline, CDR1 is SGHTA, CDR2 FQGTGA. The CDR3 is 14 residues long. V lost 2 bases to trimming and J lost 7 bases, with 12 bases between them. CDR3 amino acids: CASSLEDYANEQFF. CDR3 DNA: TGTGCCAGCAGCTTAGAGGACTACGCTAATGAGCAGTTCTTC.

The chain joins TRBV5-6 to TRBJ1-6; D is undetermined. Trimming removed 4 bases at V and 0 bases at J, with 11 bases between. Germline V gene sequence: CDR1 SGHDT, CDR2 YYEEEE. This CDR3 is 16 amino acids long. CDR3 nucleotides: TGTGCCAGCAGCCCGAGGTCTCGCTCCTATAATTCACCCCTCCACTTT. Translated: CASSPRSRSYNSPLHF.

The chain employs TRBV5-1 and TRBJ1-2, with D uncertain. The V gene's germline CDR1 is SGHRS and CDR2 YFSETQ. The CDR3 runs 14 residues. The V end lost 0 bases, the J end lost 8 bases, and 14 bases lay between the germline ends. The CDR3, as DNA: TGCGCCAGCAGCTTGGCCTCGGCCCGGACCGGCTACACCTTC. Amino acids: CASSLASARTGYTF.

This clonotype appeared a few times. The CDR3 region has the DNA TGTGCCAGCAGCTTAGCGCTTAGCGGGGGGACCTACGAGCAGTACTTC. This translates into CASSLALSGGTYEQYF. The chain links TRBV7-8 to TRBJ2-7; 10 nucleotides align to TRBD2. The length of the CDR3 is 16 residues. V was pared by 0 bases and J by 2 bases, with 4 bases of the junction left unmatched. CDR1 is SGHVS and CDR2 is FQNEAQ in the germline V gene.

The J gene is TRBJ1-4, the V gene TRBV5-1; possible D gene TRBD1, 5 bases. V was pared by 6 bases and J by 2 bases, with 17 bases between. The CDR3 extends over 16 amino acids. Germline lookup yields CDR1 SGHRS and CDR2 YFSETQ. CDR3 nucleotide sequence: TGCGCCAGCACGCCTGGGGGAGGTGGGACTAATGAAAAACTGTTTTTT. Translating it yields CASTPGGGGTNEKLFF. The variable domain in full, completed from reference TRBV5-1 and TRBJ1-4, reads KAGVTQTPRYLIKTRGQQVTLSCSPISGHRSVSWYQQTPGQGLQFLFEYFSETQRNKGNFPGRFSGRQFSNSRSEMNVSTLELGDSALYLCASTPGGGGTNEKLFFGSGTQLSVL.

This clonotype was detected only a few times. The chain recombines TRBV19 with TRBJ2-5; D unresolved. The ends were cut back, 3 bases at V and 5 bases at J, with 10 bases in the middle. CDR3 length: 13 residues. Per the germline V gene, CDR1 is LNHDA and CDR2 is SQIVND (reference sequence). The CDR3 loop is CASSIRNRETQYF. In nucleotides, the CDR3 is TGTGCCAGTAGTATTAGAAACCGGGAGACCCAGTACTTC.

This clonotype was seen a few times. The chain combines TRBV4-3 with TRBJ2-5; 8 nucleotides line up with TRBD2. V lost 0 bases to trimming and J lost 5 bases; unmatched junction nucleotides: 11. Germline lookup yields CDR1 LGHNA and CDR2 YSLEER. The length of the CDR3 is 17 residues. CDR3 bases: TGCGCCAGCAGCCAAGAACTAGCGGTTGGTCCTGGGGAGACCCAGTACTTC. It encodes CASSQELAVGPGETQYF.

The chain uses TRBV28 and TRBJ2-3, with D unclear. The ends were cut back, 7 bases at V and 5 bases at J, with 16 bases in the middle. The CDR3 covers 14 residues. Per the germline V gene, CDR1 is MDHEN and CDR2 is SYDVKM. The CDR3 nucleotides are TGTGCCAGCACCCAACGGTTAACCGGAGATACGCAGTATTTT. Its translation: CASTQRLTGDTQYF.

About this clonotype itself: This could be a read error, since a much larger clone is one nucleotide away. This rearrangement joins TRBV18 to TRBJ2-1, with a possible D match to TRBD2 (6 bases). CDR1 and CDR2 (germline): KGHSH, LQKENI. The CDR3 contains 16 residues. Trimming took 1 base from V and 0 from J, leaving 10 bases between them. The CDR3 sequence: CASSPRTILSYNEQFF. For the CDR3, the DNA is TGTGCCAGCTCACCACGGACTATACTCTCCTACAATGAGCAGTTCTTC.

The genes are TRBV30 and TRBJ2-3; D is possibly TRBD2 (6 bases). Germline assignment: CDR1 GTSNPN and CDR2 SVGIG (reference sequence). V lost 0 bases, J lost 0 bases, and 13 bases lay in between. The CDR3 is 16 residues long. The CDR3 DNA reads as TGTGCCTGGAGTGTTGGTAGCGGACCTAGCACAGATACGCAGTATTTT. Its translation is CAWSVGSGPSTDTQYF.